The rows below give T cell receptor beta chains drawn from one sample of a study of T cells in Graves' hyperthyroidism and ophthalmopathy. TCRdb analysed the multiplex PCR reads with MiXCR anew, one entry per CDR3 protein. The sample lists approximately 380,000 distinct CDR3 sequences, roughly an eighth occurring once. The sequencing sample was made of blood. These receptors came from a man in his forties or fifties with Graves' ophthalmopathy. Each CDR3 is given with its conserved first and last residue. A D gene is named only where the DNA matches it firmly. Only some rows state a clone size, as once, few, many or a class for expanded clones.

CASSAGISQGSLEQYF | TGTGCCAGCAGCGCGGGAATATCACAGGGATCCCTCGAGCAGTACTTC | TRBJ2-7 | - | many | TRBV28
CASSPWALINYGYTF | TGTGCCAGCAGTCCATGGGCCTTAATCAACTATGGCTACACCTTC | TRBJ1-2 | - | many | TRBV6-1
CASHRDRVIFGYTF | TGTGCCAGCCATCGGGACAGGGTGATTTTTGGCTACACCTTC | TRBJ1-2 | TRBD1 | many | TRBV2
CASSYSGTSGMAYEQYF | TGCGCCAGCAGCTATTCCGGGACTAGCGGGATGGCGTACGAGCAGTACTTC | TRBJ2-7 | TRBD2 | many | TRBV5-1
CASRTGSNQPQHF | TGCGCCAGCAGAACAGGGAGCAATCAGCCCCAGCATTTT | TRBJ1-5 | - | - | TRBV10-2
CASSLTIGTSYYEQYF | TGTGCCAGCAGTCTCACTATCGGGACAAGCTACTACGAGCAGTACTTC | TRBJ2-7 | - | many | TRBV12-3/TRBV12-4
CASRPGGLPGRGNEQFF | TGTGCCAGCAGGCCCGGGGGACTCCCCGGTCGGGGCAATGAGCAGTTCTTC | TRBJ2-1 | - | few | TRBV27
CASSQTRGAAEAFF | TGTGCCAGCAGCCAGACACGGGGGGCCGCTGAAGCTTTCTTT | TRBJ1-1 | - | - | TRBV14
CSARGGSRPGSYEQYF | TGCAGTGCTAGAGGTGGATCGAGACCGGGCTCCTACGAGCAGTACTTC | TRBJ2-7 | - | many | TRBV20-1
CAWSTLAGSGKQYF | TGTGCCTGGAGTACACTAGCGGGGTCCGGAAAGCAGTACTTC | TRBJ2-7 | TRBD2 | - | TRBV30
CASSKTGTGGERQYF | TGTGCCAGCAGCAAGACCGGGACAGGGGGCGAGAGACAGTACTTC | TRBJ2-7 | TRBD1 | many | TRBV7-2
CASSESWRGETGDTQYF | TGTGCCAGCAGTGAATCCTGGCGGGGAGAGACCGGGGATACGCAGTATTTT | TRBJ2-3 | - | once | TRBV25-1
CASSLLRGAQGYTF | TGTGCCAGCAGTTTATTGAGGGGGGCGCAGGGCTACACCTTC | TRBJ1-2 | - | - | TRBV12-3/TRBV12-4
CASSLDSDRPQYF | TGTGCCAGCAGCTTGGACAGTGACCGTCCCCAATACTTC | TRBJ2-5 | - | many | TRBV5-5
CASSYEGVGNQPQHF | TGTGCCAGCAGTTACGAAGGGGTCGGCAATCAGCCCCAGCATTTT | TRBJ1-5 | - | few | TRBV6-2/TRBV6-3
CSAQGTSGISYEQYF | TGCAGTGCCCAGGGGACTAGCGGGATCTCCTACGAGCAGTACTTC | TRBJ2-7 | TRBD2 | many | TRBV20-1
CASSLGTSGYGYTF | TGCGCCAGCAGCTTGGGGACTTCCGGGTATGGCTACACCTTC | TRBJ1-2 | - | - | TRBV5-1
CSASTEEGWNSPLHF | TGCAGTGCCTCCACGGAGGAAGGATGGAATTCACCCCTCCACTTT | TRBJ1-6 | - | many | TRBV20-1
CASSLRLAGGGNEQFF | TGTGCCAGCAGCCTGAGGCTAGCGGGAGGGGGGAATGAGCAGTTCTTC | TRBJ2-1 | TRBD2 | - | TRBV5-6
CASSLGGQVTYEQYF | TGTGCCAGCAGCTTAGGTGGGCAGGTTACTTACGAGCAGTACTTC | TRBJ2-7 | - | many | TRBV11-2
CASSLSAGAPMDEQFF | TGCGCCAGCAGCTTATCAGCGGGAGCCCCCATGGATGAGCAGTTCTTC | TRBJ2-1 | TRBD2 | - | TRBV5-1
CASSGGPGTSGNHNEQFF | TGCGCCAGCAGCGGGGGCCCCGGGACTAGCGGGAACCACAATGAGCAGTTCTTC | TRBJ2-1 | TRBD2 | many | TRBV5-1
CSAGDRASGYTF | TGCAGTGCAGGTGATAGGGCGAGTGGCTACACCTTC | TRBJ1-2 | - | many | TRBV20-1
CAWSFNRGNYGYTF | TGTGCCTGGAGTTTTAACAGGGGGAACTATGGCTACACCTTC | TRBJ1-2 | TRBD1 | many | TRBV30
CASSPPRETRSSGELFF | TGTGCCAGCAGCCCCCCAAGAGAGACTAGATCTTCCGGGGAGCTGTTTTTT | TRBJ2-2 | - | few | TRBV9
CASSTGEQPQHF | TGTGCCAGCAGCACAGGGGAACAGCCCCAGCATTTT | TRBJ1-5 | TRBD1 | many | TRBV12-3/TRBV12-4
CASSWPGQGVYEQYF | TGTGCCAGCAGTTGGCCGGGACAGGGTGTCTACGAGCAGTACTTC | TRBJ2-7 | TRBD1 | - | TRBV12-3/TRBV12-4
CATSGQPNTEAFF | TGTGCCACCAGCGGACAGCCTAACACTGAAGCTTTCTTT | TRBJ1-1 | - | many | TRBV24-1
CASSFGPSTEAFF | TGTGCCAGCAGTTTCGGACCAAGCACTGAAGCTTTCTTT | TRBJ1-1 | - | many | TRBV27
CASSLVGQMGWNQPQHF | TGTGCCAGCAGTTTAGTTGGGCAGATGGGATGGAATCAGCCCCAGCATTTT | TRBJ1-5 | - | many | TRBV27
CASSGQPRETQYF | TGTGCCAGCAGCGGACAGCCACGGGAGACCCAGTACTTC | TRBJ2-5 | - | many | TRBV6-1
CASSPPSSGRSIGNEQFF | TGTGCCAGCTCACCACCGTCTAGCGGGAGATCGATTGGGAATGAGCAGTTCTTC | TRBJ2-1 | TRBD2 | many | TRBV18
CASSSSGFNQPQHF | TGTGCCAGCAGCTCATCTGGATTTAATCAGCCCCAGCATTTT | TRBJ1-5 | - | - | TRBV6-1
CSARLGVNTGELFF | TGCAGTGCTAGACTAGGAGTAAACACCGGGGAGCTGTTTTTT | TRBJ2-2 | - | many | TRBV20-1
CATSDRGVNTEAFF | TGTGCCACCAGTGATCGAGGGGTGAACACTGAAGCTTTCTTT | TRBJ1-1 | - | many | TRBV24-1
CATHPSGNTGELFF | TGTGCCACCCACCCTAGCGGGAACACCGGGGAGCTGTTTTTT | TRBJ2-2 | TRBD2 | few | TRBV19
CASSLAVDSSYNEQFF | TGTGCCAGCAGCTTAGCGGTGGACAGTTCCTACAATGAGCAGTTCTTC | TRBJ2-1 | - | few | TRBV11-1
CASSLVRRNPTPYEQYF | TGTGCCAGCAGCTTAGTGAGGCGGAACCCTACACCCTACGAGCAGTACTTC | TRBJ2-7 | - | - | TRBV7-8
CSARDFNEKLFF | TGCAGTGCTAGAGATTTTAATGAAAAACTGTTTTTT | TRBJ1-4 | - | - | TRBV20-1
CASSLFSGGNTIYF | TGCGCCAGCAGCTTGTTTTCGGGTGGAAACACCATATATTTT | TRBJ1-3 | - | - | TRBV5-1
CASSRGHPHYEQYF | TGTGCCAGTAGTAGGGGACACCCACACTACGAGCAGTACTTC | TRBJ2-7 | - | - | TRBV19
CASITGVNQPQHF | TGTGCCAGCATTACAGGAGTAAATCAGCCCCAGCATTTT | TRBJ1-5 | - | few | TRBV28
CSARPWEGVGGYTF | TGCAGTGCTAGACCCTGGGAGGGCGTCGGTGGCTACACCTTC | TRBJ1-2 | - | - | TRBV20-1
CASSRGTSGTRRGTTDTQYF | TGTGCCAGCAGCCGGGGGACTAGCGGGACGAGGAGGGGAACCACAGATACGCAGTATTTT | TRBJ2-3 | TRBD2 | many | TRBV6-1
CASRSQVNTEAFF | TGTGCCAGCAGGAGCCAGGTTAACACTGAAGCTTTCTTT | TRBJ1-1 | - | many | TRBV27
CSARVRGSYEQYF | TGCAGTGCTAGAGTTAGAGGCTCCTACGAGCAGTACTTC | TRBJ2-7 | - | many | TRBV20-1
CASSYSAQGRTEAFF | TGTGCCAGCAGTTACTCGGCGCAGGGAAGGACTGAAGCTTTCTTT | TRBJ1-1 | - | many | TRBV6-6
CANSSAGGPLYEQYF | TGTGCCAACAGCTCGGCGGGAGGGCCCCTTTACGAGCAGTACTTC | TRBJ2-7 | TRBD2 | few | TRBV7-3
CSVETVLEGGEQFF | TGCAGCGTTGAAACGGTACTGGAGGGGGGTGAGCAGTTCTTC | TRBJ2-1 | - | few | TRBV29-1